Listed below are T cell receptor beta chains from one sample, sequenced in a study of T-cell memory formation after mild COVID-19. TCRdb re-called the 5' RACE reads with MiXCR, one entry per CDR3 protein. The repertoire includes approximately 240,000 distinct CDR3 sequences, less than 20% of them detected once, and roughly 3.6% sits in the top ten. The material sequenced was PBMCs or a T cell subset sorted from them (not recorded which). These receptors were collected from a man aged 18 to 29 who had mild COVID-19 (a few samples of this study predate the infection). Cell type and time point are not known. CDR3s leave out the opening cysteine and the closing phenylalanine or tryptophan.

V gene | CDR3 protein
TRBV7-9 | ASSIVAGRMETQY
TRBV4-2 | ASSPQVGAYEQY
TRBV5-1 | ASSLGQSTDTQY
TRBV6-6 | ASSYGGTGELF
TRBV9 | ASSAGTVEKLF
TRBV18 | ASSPRPDTQY
TRBV7-9 | ASSLRGTANTEAF
TRBV5-1 | ASSLLRDGEAF
TRBV5-6 | ASSYEGVSKNIQY
TRBV7-8 | ASSLGPLGEQY
TRBV7-3 | ASSWGLATDTQY
TRBV5-1 | ATLLGLLNYGYT
TRBV12-3/TRBV12-4 | ASRLSSNQPQH
TRBV5-1 | ASSSTGQIYEQY
TRBV5-1 | ASSLAGFSAGNTIY
TRBV7-2 | ASSLADRVGGELF
TRBV2 | ASRDLSGEQF
TRBV6-2/TRBV6-3 | ASSQGRLAGDEQF
TRBV9 | ASSVGGESTDTQY
TRBV7-9 | AGLDTGELF
TRBV6-6 | ASSTGTVGSPLH
TRBV4-3 | ASSQVGQGGSPLH
TRBV29-1 | SAGQGDEQY
TRBV30 | AWGQGGEKLF
TRBV20-1 | SARVGGANTEAF
TRBV7-2 | ASSSDRRYQPQH
TRBV15 | ATSRDRDRSYEQY
TRBV6-5 | ASSYSGDNSPLH